The 11 T cell receptor beta chains listed next were all sequenced from one sample in a study of T cell responses to AZD1222 COVID-19 vaccine. Clones were sequenced by immunoSEQ multiplex PCR, and TCRdb holds only the in-frame ones, with some missing. The table includes 80,000 to 90,000 clones, roughly nine tenths detected once. The sample consisted of peripheral blood, taken 28 days after the second AZD1222 dose. The receptors come from an adult who received the AZD1222 COVID-19 vaccine.

V is TRBV29-1 and J is TRBJ1-5; the D gene is possibly TRBD1 (5 bases). CDR1 is SQVTM, CDR2 ANQGSEA, per germline. The CDR3 runs to 12 residues. Trimming stripped 4 bases from V and 3 bases from J, with 7 bases between. CDR3: CSVGGDNQPQHF. In DNA form, the CDR3 reads TGCAGCGTTGGGGGCGACAATCAGCCCCAGCATTTT.

V and J are TRBV2 and TRBJ1-4; possible D gene TRBD1, 6 bases. V was clipped by 6 bases and J by 4 bases, with 12 bases between them. The CDR3 runs to 14 residues. CDR1 SNHLY and CDR2 FYNNEI come from the germline V gene. The CDR3 DNA sequence: TGTGCCAGCAGCCCGACAGGAATTAATGAAAAACTGTTTTTT. Protein product: CASSPTGINEKLFF.

The sample holds one count of this clone. The rearrangement links TRBV30 to TRBJ1-3, with D hard to call. V shed 1 base and J shed 6 bases, with 7 bases lying between them. The CDR3 totals 12 residues. Germline V CDR1 and CDR2: GTSNPN, SVGIG (reference sequence). CDR3 amino acids: CAWSAFENTIYF. In DNA form, the CDR3 reads TGTGCCTGGAGTGCTTTTGAAAACACCATATATTTT.

This chain connects TRBV9 to TRBJ1-2; D is uncertain. The CDR3 is 11 amino acids. V was clipped by 7 bases and J by 5 bases, with 9 bases between them. CDR1 is SGDLS and CDR2 is YYNGEE in the germline V gene. The CDR3 nucleotides read TGTGCCAGCGGCCAACTGTATGGCTACACCTTC. The encoded protein is CASGQLYGYTF. Combining the CDR3 with reference TRBV9 and TRBJ1-2 gives the whole variable domain DSGVTQTPKHLITATGQRVTLRCSPRSGDLSVYWYQQSLDQGLQFLIQYYNGEERAKGNILERFSAQQFPDLHSELNLSSLELGDSALYFCASGQLYGYTFGSGTRLTVV.

The rearrangement uses TRBV20-1 and TRBJ1-2; D might be TRBD1 (5 bases). The ends were cut back, 5 bases at V and 14 bases at J, with 18 bases in the middle. CDR1 is DFQATT and CDR2 is SNEGSKA in the germline V gene (reference sequence). This CDR3 contains 11 residues. The CDR3 sequence is CSAQGDLWITF. Written as DNA, the CDR3 is TGCAGTGCTCAGGGCGACCTTTGGATAACCTTC.

This sequence joins TRBV2 and TRBJ1-3, with D maybe TRBD1 (5 bases). Trimming cost V 4 bases and J 5 bases, with 15 bases left between them. This CDR3 is 15 amino acids long. Germline CDR1 is SNHLY and CDR2 is FYNNEI. The CDR3 here is CASSAGTGPRNTIYF. CDR3 in DNA: TGTGCCAGCAGTGCCGGGACTGGACCTCGAAACACCATATATTTT.

The chain employs TRBV3-1 (or the pseudogene TRBV3-2) and TRBJ1-5; no definite D call. The CDR3 spans 14 residues. Germline V CDR1 and CDR2: LGHDT, YNNKEL (reference sequence). V lost 3 bases and J lost 0, with 6 bases in between. Written as DNA, the CDR3 is TGTGCCAGCAGCCAGATGGGTAGCAATCAGCCCCAGCATTTT. This gives the protein CASSQMGSNQPQHF.

The rearrangement uses TRBV5-6 and TRBJ1-1; the D gene is possibly TRBD1 (6 bases). The CDR3 has 16 amino acids. V dropped 6 bases and J dropped 1 base, with 19 bases sitting between them. CDR1 is SGHDT, CDR2 YYEEEE, per germline. In DNA form, the CDR3 reads TGTGCCAGCAACTTCGACCAGGGGATACGGAACACTGAAGCTTTCTTT. Translating gives CASNFDQGIRNTEAFF. The full variable domain, its missing parts supplied by reference TRBV5-6 and TRBJ1-1, is DAGVTQSPTHLIKTRGQQVTLRCSPKSGHDTVSWYQQALGQGPQFIFQYYEEEERQRGNFPDRFSGHQFPNYSSELNVNALLLGDSALYLCASNFDQGIRNTEAFFGQGTRLTVV.

The chain combines TRBV12-3 or TRBV12-4 with TRBJ1-1; D unresolved. The ends were cut back, 3 bases at V and 4 bases at J, with 6 bases in the middle. This CDR3 spans 12 amino acids. DNA for the CDR3: TGTGCCAGCAGTTTGGCCCTCACTGAAGCTTTCTTT. Protein product: CASSLALTEAFF.

The genes are TRBV19 and TRBJ1-1; TRBD1 matches 9 bases. Germline V CDR1 and CDR2: LNHDA, SQIVND (reference sequence). The CDR3 is 13 amino acids. The trim removed 10 bases at V and 5 bases at J, leaving 8 bases unmatched. For the CDR3, the DNA is TGTGCCACTACGGACAGGGGAGGTACTGAAGCTTTCTTT. This codes for CATTDRGGTEAFF.

This sequence joins TRBV27 and TRBJ1-5, with D possibly being TRBD1 (5 bases). V dropped 4 bases and J dropped 3 bases, with 10 bases sitting between them. The length of the CDR3 is 14 residues. Per germline, CDR1 MNHEY and CDR2 SMNVEV (reference sequence). The CDR3 sequence is CASSSGGYNQPQHF. In DNA, the CDR3 is TGTGCCAGCAGTTCTGGGGGGTACAATCAGCCCCAGCATTTT.